This T cell receptor (beta chain) was sequenced in a study of vaccination effects on CD4 cells after COVID-19. The CDR3 sequence is 14 residues long. Trimming cost V 7 bases and J 1 base, with 14 bases left between them. Germline V lookup: CDR1 GTSNPN, CDR2 SVGIG (reference sequence). With regard to this clone: What it recognizes is unknown.

Assay used: immunoSEQ multiplex PCR; TCRdb lists only in-frame clones, some missing. The sample shows around 46,000 clones, roughly three fifths of them seen only once. At the end of around eleven days of culture, CD4+ T cells were isolated. The input for sequencing was CD4+ T cells from PBMCs cultured without peptide, taken before COVID-19 vaccination. This TCR was sampled from a human donor who received a COVID-19 vaccine. This sequence joins TRBV30 and TRBJ2-4; no firm D call. This CDR3 reads CAYQPYLAKNIQYF. CDR3 nucleotides: TGTGCCTACCAACCCTATTTGGCCAAAAACATTCAGTACTTC.